Presented here are 21 T cell receptor beta chains from one specimen sequenced in a study of blood T cell repertoires in COVID-19. Measured with immunoSEQ multiplex PCR; TCRdb has only the in-frame clones, and not every one. The table shows about 74,000 clones, with about 90% occurring only once. The sample taken for sequencing was peripheral blood. The receptor source for this set is a woman between 50 and 59 years old in a cohort sampled during active COVID-19.

The genes are TRBV7-9 and TRBJ2-1; 9 bases line up with TRBD2. The CDR3 spans 16 residues. Germline V gene lookup returns CDR1 SEHNR and CDR2 FQNEAQ (reference sequence). V lost 3 bases and J lost 1; bases outside the gene matches: 4. DNA for the CDR3: TGTGCCAGCAGCTTTGAGGGACTAGCTTCCTACAATGAGCAGTTCTTC. It encodes CASSFEGLASYNEQFF.

The chain recombines TRBV18 with TRBJ2-1, with 7 bases fitting TRBD2. The CDR3 length is 15 residues. CDR1 and CDR2 (germline): KGHSH, LQKENI. Losses at the gene ends were 4 bases for V and 9 bases for J; bases not matched to a gene: 12. Here the CDR3 DNA reads TGTGCCAGCTCACTCCCTGGCGGGAGTTACGTTGAGCAGTTCTTC. As protein: CASSLPGGSYVEQFF.

A single count supports this clone. Other DNA sequences within the sample encode an identical CDR3. V and J are TRBV28 and TRBJ1-2; unclear D gene. The CDR3 contains 13 residues. The germline V gene has CDR1 MDHEN and CDR2 SYDVKM. The ends were cut back, 2 bases at V and 4 bases at J, with 8 bases in the middle. The CDR3 DNA is TGTGCCAGCAGTTTAAGAGGGTCCTATGGCTACACCTTC. Its translation: CASSLRGSYGYTF.

This clone was found once. V is TRBV7-9 and J is TRBJ2-3; 7 bases are shared with TRBD2. CDR3 length: 15 residues. Germline CDR1 is SEHNR and CDR2 is FQNEAQ (reference sequence). Trimming took 3 bases from V and 2 from J; bases not matched to a gene: 5. CDR3 bases: TGTGCCAGCAGCTTGGGAGGGGCACCCACAGATACGCAGTATTTT. It codes for CASSLGGAPTDTQYF.

This clone came up a few times. The chain joins TRBV19 to TRBJ2-2; D remains ambiguous. Per germline, CDR1 LNHDA and CDR2 SQIVND (reference sequence). This CDR3 comprises 13 residues. Trimming removed 7 bases from V and 0 bases from J, with 6 bases in between. In DNA form, the CDR3 reads TGTGCCAGTAAGGAGCCGAACACCGGGGAGCTGTTTTTT. Amino acids: CASKEPNTGELFF.

This clone was detected a few times. The chain links TRBV2 to TRBJ2-3; 7 bases map to TRBD2. From germline, CDR1 is SNHLY and CDR2 FYNNEI. The CDR3 spans 16 residues. V lost 6 bases and J lost 1; bases outside the gene matches: 10. In DNA, the CDR3 is TGTGCCAGCAGGGGCTCGCGGGCGGGAGGCACAGATACGCAGTATTTT. It translates to CASRGSRAGGTDTQYF.

The chain has TRBV5-4 and TRBJ1-4; tentatively, D is TRBD1 (5 bases). V was cut by 1 base and J by 0 bases, with 7 bases left in between. Germline V gene sequence: CDR1 SGHNT, CDR2 YYREEE (reference sequence). The CDR3 runs 15 residues. This chain's CDR3 is CASSLWGATNEKLFF. CDR3 sequence (DNA): TGTGCCAGCAGCTTGTGGGGGGCAACTAATGAAAAACTGTTTTTT.

This rearrangement joins TRBV3-1 (or the pseudogene TRBV3-2) to TRBJ1-6, with 7 bases matching TRBD1. The V and J ends lost 6 bases and 5 bases, in that order; junction bases with no gene match: 7. Germline V CDR1 and CDR2: LGHDT, YNNKEL (reference sequence). This CDR3 has 15 residues. In DNA form, the CDR3 reads TGTGCCAGCAGACAGGGGTGGGCTAATAATTCACCCCTCCACTTT. It codes for CASRQGWANNSPLHF.

Only one count was recorded for this clone. The CDR3 nucleotides read TGTGCCAGCAGCTTAAAGACCGGGACATACACAGATACGCAGTATTTT. It is translated as CASSLKTGTYTDTQYF. V is TRBV7-3 and J is TRBJ2-3, with D perhaps matching TRBD1 (6 bases). V lost 1 base and J lost 2, with 13 bases in between. This CDR3 spans 16 amino acids. Germline V gives CDR1 SGHTA, CDR2 FQGTGA.

This rearrangement joins TRBV6-1 to TRBJ1-2, with D possibly matching TRBD1 (6 bases). V was cut by 4 bases and J by 3 bases, with 21 bases left in between. The CDR3 spans 17 residues. CDR1 and CDR2 from the germline V gene are MNHNS and SASEGT. The CDR3 DNA sequence: TGTGCCAGCAGTGGGGGGGGCGCGGTAAGGGCAGACTATGGCTACACCTTC. This codes for CASSGGGAVRADYGYTF.

This sequence joins TRBV7-8 and TRBJ2-2; perhaps TRBD2 as D (6 bases). Germline CDR1 and CDR2: SGHVS and FQNEAQ. V was trimmed by 4 bases and J by 0 bases, leaving 12 bases between them. This CDR3 spans 16 amino acids. CDR3 nucleotide sequence: TGTGCCAGCAGCTCCCTCGGCGGGACGAACACCGGGGAGCTGTTTTTT. It codes for CASSSLGGTNTGELFF. Full variable domain (outside the CDR3, taken from reference TRBV7-8 and TRBJ2-2): GAGVSQSPRYKVAKRGQDVALRCDPISGHVSLFWYQQALGQGPEFLTYFQNEAQLDKSGLPSDRFFAERPEGSVSTLKIQRTQQEDSAVYLCASSSLGGTNTGELFFGEGSRLTVL.

CDR3 loop: CASTVVGASGANVLTF. DNA for the CDR3: TGTGCCAGTACGGTGGTAGGAGCCTCTGGGGCCAACGTCCTGACTTTC. This chain uses TRBV19 with TRBJ2-6; the D is unclear. The CDR3 extends over 16 amino acids. Germline CDR1 is LNHDA and CDR2 is SQIVND (reference sequence). V was pared by 7 bases and J by 0 bases, with 13 bases between.

This chain connects TRBV19 to TRBJ2-7; D call uncertain. The ends were cut back, 4 bases at V and 0 bases at J, with 7 bases in the middle. This CDR3 is 13 amino acids long. In germline, CDR1 is LNHDA, CDR2 SQIVND (reference sequence). Here the CDR3 reads CASSSPGSYEQYF. In nucleotides, the CDR3 is TGTGCCAGTAGTAGCCCGGGCTCCTACGAGCAGTACTTC. Supplemented by reference TRBV19 and TRBJ2-7, the full variable domain reads DGGITQSPKYLFRKEGQNVTLSCEQNLNHDAMYWYRQDPGQGLRLIYYSQIVNDFQKGDIAEGYSVSREKKESFPLTVTSAQKNPTAFYLCASSSPGSYEQYFGPGTRLTVT.

This rearrangement joins TRBV29-1 to TRBJ2-3, with D unresolved. This CDR3 region has 15 residues. Germline CDR1 SQVTM, CDR2 ANQGSEA. V lost 2 bases and J 4 bases, leaving 16 bases between the germline ends. The CDR3 DNA reads as TGCAGCGTTGAATCCAACCTAGTTAGTCCAGATACGCAGTATTTT. Its protein product is CSVESNLVSPDTQYF.

This chain joins TRBV30 and TRBJ1-1, with D tentatively TRBD1 (5 bases). Germline CDR1 and CDR2: GTSNPN and SVGIG (reference sequence). The CDR3 sequence is 14 residues long. V was trimmed by 4 bases and J by 3 bases, leaving 15 bases between them. In DNA, the CDR3 is TGTGCCTGGAACCTACAGGTCGGGTACACTGAAGCTTTCTTT. Protein sequence: CAWNLQVGYTEAFF. Drawing the rest from reference TRBV30 and TRBJ1-1, the complete variable domain is SQTIHQWPATLVQPVGSPLSLECTVEGTSNPNLYWYRQAAGRGLQLLFYSVGIGQISSEVPQNLSASRPQDRQFILSSKKLLLSDSGFYLCAWNLQVGYTEAFFGQGTRLTVV.

The chain uses TRBV19 and TRBJ2-3; 14 bases are shared with TRBD2. CDR1 and CDR2 (germline): LNHDA, SQIVND (reference sequence). Trimming at V came to 6 bases and at J to 4 bases, leaving 12 bases not matched to a gene. The CDR3 runs 18 residues. CDR3: CASRGLAGVFPFADTQYF. The CDR3 bases are TGTGCCAGTAGGGGACTAGCGGGAGTCTTCCCGTTCGCAGATACGCAGTATTTT.

The chain carries TRBV5-1 and TRBJ2-5, with a weak D call TRBD2 (6 bases). Germline V gives CDR1 SGHRS, CDR2 YFSETQ. V lost 0 bases to trimming and J lost 1 base, with 10 bases between them. The CDR3 is 15 amino acids. The CDR3: CASSLGAGPQETQYF. Here the CDR3 DNA reads TGCGCCAGCAGCTTGGGAGCGGGCCCCCAAGAGACCCAGTACTTC.

The V call is TRBV7-2, the J call TRBJ1-5, with TRBD1 matching 8 bases. The ends lost 6 bases at V and 6 bases at J; junction bases unmatched: 7. The CDR3 is 14 amino acids. Germline V gives CDR1 SGHTA, CDR2 FQGNSA. Here the CDR3 reads CASSSGQGTQPQHF. Here the CDR3 DNA reads TGTGCCAGCAGTTCCGGACAGGGAACTCAGCCCCAGCATTTT.

The V call is TRBV18, the J call TRBJ2-3, with 10 positions matching TRBD2. Germline lookup yields CDR1 KGHSH and CDR2 LQKENI. The junction had 8 bases not matched to a gene; V was cut back by 2 bases and J by 3 bases. The CDR3 has 17 residues. The CDR3 region has the DNA TGTGCCAGCTCACCAAGAGGGACTAGCGACTTGACAGATACGCAGTATTTT. It encodes CASSPRGTSDLTDTQYF.

As concerns this clone: At one end, the junction sequence differs from germline, possibly due to a read error. The chain is built from TRBV7-2 and TRBJ2-5; TRBD2 agrees at 9 bases. The CDR3 consists of 17 residues. The germline V gene has CDR1 SGHTA and CDR2 FQGNSA. CDR3 in amino acids: CASSSRPAGGGQGTQYF. The CDR3 coding sequence is TGTGCCAGCAGCTCAAGACCAGCGGGAGGAGGGCAAGGGACCCAGTACTTC.

The V call is TRBV4-1, the J call TRBJ2-7, with 7 bases matching TRBD2. Trimming took 2 bases from V and 5 from J; bases not matched to a gene: 12. The CDR3 length is 16 residues. Germline V gene lookup returns CDR1 MGHRA and CDR2 YSYEKL. The CDR3 here is CASSQSGGRTENEQYF. The CDR3 DNA follows: TGCGCCAGCAGCCAATCGGGAGGAAGGACTGAGAACGAGCAGTACTTC.